Listed here are 8 T cell receptor beta chains from one sample, sequenced in a study of blood T cell repertoires in COVID-19. Profiled with immunoSEQ multiplex PCR; TCRdb holds only in-frame clones, not every one. Of about 130,000 clones listed, 81% are singletons. The specimen sequenced was peripheral blood. The receptors originated from a man aged 25 to 40 with COVID-19, enrolled during active disease.

This chain uses TRBV2 with TRBJ1-5, with a possible D match to TRBD1 (6 bases). V was pared by 7 bases and J by 1 base, with 11 bases between. CDR3 size: 14 residues. The germline gives CDR1 SNHLY, CDR2 FYNNEI. This chain's CDR3 is CASTQQGSNQPQHF. CDR3 nucleotides: TGTGCCAGCACCCAACAGGGAAGCAATCAGCCCCAGCATTTT.

This chain connects TRBV28 to TRBJ1-4, with 10 bases lining up with TRBD1. The CDR3 has 16 residues. V gave up 6 bases and J gave up 6 bases; unmatched junction bases: 10. Germline lookup yields CDR1 MDHEN and CDR2 SYDVKM. The CDR3 DNA sequence: TGTGCCAGCAGAGGGACAGGGGTTATTTTTGATGAAAAACTGTTTTTT. Its translation is CASRGTGVIFDEKLFF.

This rearrangement joins TRBV30 to TRBJ2-7, with 7 positions matching TRBD2. The CDR3 totals 15 residues. The germline CDR1 and CDR2 sequences are GTSNPN and SVGIG (reference sequence). V dropped 7 bases and J dropped 1; count of bases not matched to a gene: 13. The DNA for the CDR3 is TGTGCCTCCGCCGCGGGCGGGAGACCATCCTACGAGCAGTACTTC. Its translation: CASAAGGRPSYEQYF.

The chain couples TRBV4-1 to TRBJ1-4; 9 positions match TRBD1. J lost 5 bases, V lost 0 bases, and 4 bases had no gene match. CDR1 and CDR2 from the germline V gene are MGHRA and YSYEKL. This CDR3 has 16 amino acids. The DNA for the CDR3 is TGCGCCAGCAGCCAAGATAGAGGGACAGGGAATGAAAAACTGTTTTTT. Residues: CASSQDRGTGNEKLFF.

This clone was seen a few times. The rearrangement uses TRBV28 and TRBJ1-2; D may be TRBD1 (6 bases). The V gene lost 7 bases and the J gene lost 6 bases, with 15 bases spanning the gap. Germline V lookup: CDR1 MDHEN, CDR2 SYDVKM. The CDR3 contains 13 residues. CDR3 sequence: CASIAPPGDGYTF. For the CDR3, the DNA is TGTGCCAGCATCGCGCCCCCAGGGGATGGCTACACCTTC.

This clone has more than one count but fewer than ten. This chain uses TRBV7-9 with TRBJ1-1; 9 bases align to TRBD1. Germline values: CDR1 SEHNR, CDR2 FQNEAQ (reference sequence). J lost 7 bases, V lost 5 bases, and 8 bases had no gene match. This CDR3 is built from 14 residues. The CDR3 sequence: CASSQDRGFGEAFF. For the CDR3, the DNA is TGTGCCAGCAGCCAGGACAGGGGATTTGGTGAAGCTTTCTTT.

V is TRBV30 and J is TRBJ1-5; weak D call: TRBD1 (5 bases). The CDR3 spans 14 residues. Between the trimmed V and J ends, which lost 1 base and 3 bases, there was a span of 10 bases. Germline V gene sequence: CDR1 GTSNPN, CDR2 SVGIG (reference sequence). CDR3 amino acids: CAWSGQILNQPQHF. CDR3 in DNA: TGTGCCTGGAGTGGACAGATCCTCAATCAGCCCCAGCATTTT. Filled out from reference TRBV30 and TRBJ1-5, the complete variable domain reads SQTIHQWPATLVQPVGSPLSLECTVEGTSNPNLYWYRQAAGRGLQLLFYSVGIGQISSEVPQNLSASRPQDRQFILSSKKLLLSDSGFYLCAWSGQILNQPQHFGDGTRLSIL.

The V and J genes are TRBV7-2 and TRBJ1-1; D call uncertain. Per the germline V gene, CDR1 is SGHTA and CDR2 is FQGNSA. The germline V and J ends were trimmed by 5 bases and 0 bases, with 10 bases remaining between them. This CDR3 contains 14 residues. The CDR3, as DNA: TGTGCCAGCAGCCCTACCCGCATGAACACTGAAGCTTTCTTT. It is translated as CASSPTRMNTEAFF.